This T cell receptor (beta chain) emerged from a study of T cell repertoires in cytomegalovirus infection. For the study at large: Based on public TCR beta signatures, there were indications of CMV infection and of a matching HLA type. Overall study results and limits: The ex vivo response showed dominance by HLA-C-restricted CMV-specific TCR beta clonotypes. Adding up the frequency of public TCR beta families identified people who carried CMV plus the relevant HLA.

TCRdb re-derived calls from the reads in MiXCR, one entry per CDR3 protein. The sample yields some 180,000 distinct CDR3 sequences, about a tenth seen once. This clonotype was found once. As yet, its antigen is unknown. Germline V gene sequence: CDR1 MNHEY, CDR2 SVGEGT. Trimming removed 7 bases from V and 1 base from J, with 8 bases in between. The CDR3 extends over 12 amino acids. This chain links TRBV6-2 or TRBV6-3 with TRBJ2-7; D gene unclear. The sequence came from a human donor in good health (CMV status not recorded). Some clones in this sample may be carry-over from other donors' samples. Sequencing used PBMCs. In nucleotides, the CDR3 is TGTGCCAGCACCCAAAGTTCCTACGAGCAGTACTTC. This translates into CASTQSSYEQYF.